Listed below are T cell receptor beta chains from one sample, sequenced in a study of OX40 agonist ivuxolimab in advanced cancers. The data were produced by immunoSEQ multiplex PCR, yet TCRdb's version contains in-frame clones alone and is incomplete. The sample contains roughly 66,000 clones, roughly four fifths of which appear only once. The input for sequencing was CD4+ or CD8+ T cells sorted from blood, taken in a trial of the OX40 agonist ivuxolimab. The source is an adult with an advanced solid tumor such as melanoma, head and neck, liver or kidney cancer. The CDR3 runs from the conserved cysteine through the conserved F or W. D genes are given only for firm matches. Clone size, where shown, is once, few, many, or a class for clones that have expanded.

>TRBJ2-7|NA|TRBV27|NA
CASSSSWTGEQYF
TGTGCCAGCAGTTCGTCCTGGACGGGGGAGCAGTACTTC
>TRBJ2-7|NA|TRBV5-1|NA
CASSPTLAYEQYF
TGCGCCAGCAGCCCCACACTCGCCTACGAGCAGTACTTC
>TRBJ2-3|NA|TRBV18|NA
CASSVPDRWSTDTQYF
TGTGCCAGCTCGGTGCCCGACAGGTGGAGCACAGATACGCAGTATTTT
>TRBJ2-1|NA|TRBV4-3|NA
CASSQDSRDREQFF
TGCGCCAGCAGCCAAGATAGCAGGGATCGGGAGCAGTTCTTC
>TRBJ2-4|NA|TRBV7-2|NA
CASSFPTLKNIQYF
TGTGCCAGCAGCTTTCCTACCCTCAAAAACATTCAGTACTTC
>TRBJ2-7|TRBD1|TRBV2|NA
CASSLQGSEQYF
TGTGCCAGCAGCCTACAGGGGAGTGAGCAGTACTTC
>TRBJ2-7|TRBD2|TRBV4-2|NA
CASSQAATSGSFHEQYF
TGTGCCAGCAGCCAAGCCGCAACTAGCGGGAGTTTCCACGAGCAGTACTTC
>TRBJ1-5|NA|TRBV6-5|NA
CASSYSTGGTWPQHF
TGTGCCAGCAGTTACTCGACCGGGGGCACCTGGCCCCAGCATTTT
>TRBJ1-3|TRBD1|TRBV6-6|NA
CASSGTATGNTIYF
TGTGCCAGCAGTGGGACAGCCACTGGAAACACCATATATTTT
>TRBJ1-2|NA|TRBV2|NA
CASSALGQNYGYTF
TGTGCCAGCAGTGCCTTGGGGCAGAACTATGGCTACACCTTC
>TRBJ2-2|NA|TRBV6-5|NA
CASSYLSGELFF
TGTGCCAGCAGTTATTTGTCCGGGGAGCTGTTTTTT
>TRBJ1-1|NA|TRBV30|once
CAWSGRRGGQPLNTEAFF
TGTGCCTGGAGTGGACGGAGGGGGGGACAACCCTTGAACACTGAAGCTTTCTTT
>TRBJ2-3|NA|TRBV19|NA
CASSPVGRFADTQYF
TGTGCCAGTAGCCCCGTCGGCAGGTTTGCAGATACGCAGTATTTT
>TRBJ1-1|NA|TRBV18|NA
CASSPSREGTEAFF
TGTGCCAGCTCACCAAGCAGGGAAGGCACTGAAGCTTTCTTT
>TRBJ2-4|TRBD1|TRBV2|NA
CASSEDRGQNIQYF
TGTGCCAGCAGCGAGGACAGGGGGCAAAACATTCAGTACTTC
>TRBJ2-1|NA|TRBV6-5|NA
CASGRNYNEQFF
TGTGCCAGCGGGAGAAATTACAATGAGCAGTTCTTC
>TRBJ2-6|NA|TRBV19|few
CASSDPGHRFSGANVLTF
TGTGCCAGTAGCGACCCGGGACACCGATTCTCTGGGGCCAACGTCCTGACTTTC
>TRBJ2-7|TRBD1|TRBV27|NA
CASSARTGPTYEQYF
TGTGCCAGCAGTGCAAGGACAGGGCCGACCTACGAGCAGTACTTC
>TRBJ1-1|NA|TRBV30|NA
CAWSFQVNTEAFF
TGTGCCTGGAGTTTCCAGGTGAACACTGAAGCTTTCTTT
>TRBJ2-2|NA|TRBV30|NA
CAWSDTPGELFF
TGTGCCTGGAGTGACACGCCCGGGGAGCTGTTTTTT
>TRBJ1-1|NA|TRBV19|NA
CASSNPQDRFDTEAFF
TGTGCCAGTAGTAACCCTCAAGACAGATTTGACACTGAAGCTTTCTTT
>TRBJ1-2|NA|TRBV20-1|NA
CSARDHRGYTF
TGCAGTGCTAGAGATCATAGGGGCTACACCTTC
>TRBJ2-1|NA|TRBV19|NA
CATLRDGHNEQFF
TGTGCCACCCTTAGGGACGGACACAATGAGCAGTTCTTC
>TRBJ2-5|NA|TRBV19|NA
CASSILGVWETQYF
TGTGCCAGTAGTATTCTGGGGGTCTGGGAGACCCAGTACTTC